This passage covers 31 T cell receptor beta chains from one sample sequenced in a study of T-cell reconstitution after alpha-beta-depleted transplantation in children. A library of TCRbeta sequences, prepared with unique molecular identifiers, was generated. TCRdb used MiXCR to reprocess the PCR reads, holding one entry per CDR3 protein. This table has over 85,000 distinct CDR3 sequences, approximately 6% appearing once. The sequencing used PBMCs, mostly from graft donor cells, collected 60 days after TCRalphabeta/CD19-depleted stem cell transplant. These receptors all stem from a female patient aged 2-15 years who had a stem cell transplant for Fanconi anemia, so the T cells may come from the graft donor.

This clonotype was counted ten times or more. The chain combines TRBV24-1 with TRBJ2-2; 12 bases match TRBD2. Per the germline V gene, CDR1 is KGHDR and CDR2 is SFDVKD. The J segment lost 5 bases and the V segment lost 7 bases, leaving 7 bases of the junction unmatched. This CDR3 comprises 16 residues. CDR3 sequence (DNA): TGTGCCACCAGACAGACTAGCGGGGGAAATACCGGGGAGCTGTTTTTT. Protein product: CATRQTSGGNTGELFF.

This clonotype was counted at least ten times. V usage is TRBV3-1 and J usage is TRBJ2-3; D ambiguous. CDR1 and CDR2 (germline): LGHDT, YNNKEL (reference sequence). The CDR3 is made up of 11 amino acids. Trimming shortened V by 4 bases and J by 5 bases, and 4 bases separated the two germline ends. In nucleotides, the CDR3 is TGTGCCAGCAGCCTTGAAGATACGCAGTATTTT. The encoded protein is CASSLEDTQYF.

At least ten counts were recorded for this clonotype. This rearrangement joins TRBV2 to TRBJ1-1; D is unclear. Germline V gene data show CDR1 as SNHLY and CDR2 as FYNNEI. Trimming took off 4 bases at V and 1 base at J, with 7 bases between the two ends. CDR3 size: 13 residues. The CDR3 loop reads CASSVAGNTEAFF. Here the CDR3 DNA reads TGTGCCAGCAGTGTAGCAGGGAACACTGAAGCTTTCTTT.

This clonotype was counted many times. The rearrangement uses TRBV6-2 or TRBV6-3 and TRBJ2-5; TRBD2 might be the D (6 bases). The germline V gene has CDR1 MNHEY and CDR2 SVGEGT. Trimming pared 9 bases from V and 4 bases from J, leaving 15 bases between. The CDR3 spans 13 residues. For the CDR3, the DNA is TGTGCCAGTCTCCGGGGGAACGGAGAGACCCAGTACTTC. Residues: CASLRGNGETQYF.

This clonotype was counted ten times or more. The genes are TRBV28 and TRBJ1-2; D is undetermined. CDR3 length: 13 amino acids. CDR1 and CDR2 from the germline V gene are MDHEN and SYDVKM. With 2 bases removed from V and 5 bases from J, the gap between germline ends came to 9 bases. CDR3 residues: CASSLLRFYGYTF. The CDR3 region has the DNA TGTGCCAGCAGTTTACTAAGATTTTATGGCTACACCTTC.

As regards this clonotype: Sequence at one end of the junction differs from germline and may be a read error. The CDR3 sequence: CASSEEGGIPYDEQFF. CDR3 DNA sequence: TGCGCCAGCAGTGAGGAGGGAGGAATCCCCTACGATGAGCAGTTCTTC. The rearrangement joins TRBV10-2 to TRBJ2-1; D is possibly TRBD2 (6 bases). The CDR3 covers 16 residues. Looked up from germline, CDR1 is WSHSY and CDR2 is SAAADI.

The CDR3 nucleotides are TGTGCCAGCAGTTACTCGTCCCCGGCAGGCCACTCTGGAAACACCATATATTTT. The encoded protein is CASSYSSPAGHSGNTIYF. The rearrangement uses TRBV6-5 and TRBJ1-3; unclear D gene. The ends were cut back, 0 bases at V and 0 bases at J, with 15 bases in the middle. There are 18 residues in the CDR3. The germline CDR1 and CDR2 sequences are MNHEY and SVGAGI.

The chain carries TRBV20-1 and TRBJ1-6; no firm D call. The germline gives CDR1 DFQATT, CDR2 SNEGSKA (reference sequence). The CDR3 has 14 amino acids. V was clipped by 3 bases and J by 9 bases, with 15 bases between them. The CDR3 DNA reads TGCAGTGCTAGTGGGCAGGTTGAAATTTCACCCCTCCACTTT. Translation: CSASGQVEISPLHF.

This clonotype occurred many times. V is TRBV12-3 or TRBV12-4 and J is TRBJ1-5, with 9 bases lining up with TRBD1. V was clipped by 6 bases and J by 4 bases; unmatched bases: 7. The CDR3 spans 15 residues. This CDR3 is CASSGDRVGNQPQHF. In DNA form, the CDR3 reads TGTGCCAGCAGCGGGGACAGGGTAGGAAATCAGCCCCAGCATTTT.

This clonotype was detected many times. The V call is TRBV12-3 or TRBV12-4, the J call TRBJ2-3; 10 bases are shared with TRBD2. The length of the CDR3 is 14 residues. The V gene end was trimmed by 5 bases and the J gene end by 5 bases; junction bases not matched to a gene: 4. The CDR3 is CASSSRLAGDTQYF. Here the CDR3 DNA reads TGTGCCAGCAGTAGCCGACTAGCGGGAGATACGCAGTATTTT.

This clonotype was found many times. The chain recombines TRBV29-1 with TRBJ2-6; D uncertain. The V and J ends lost 7 bases and 0 bases respectively, with 4 bases between them. This CDR3 has 12 amino acids. Germline CDR1 SQVTM, CDR2 ANQGSEA. The CDR3 sequence: CSGHSGANVLTF. The CDR3 region has the DNA TGCAGCGGACACTCTGGGGCCAACGTCCTGACTTTC.

This clonotype was counted many times. The gene calls are TRBV5-1 and TRBJ2-3, with D maybe TRBD1 (5 bases). The CDR3 is 12 residues long. Trimming removed 1 base at V and 5 bases at J, with 5 bases between. Germline V gene sequence: CDR1 SGHRS, CDR2 YFSETQ. Written as DNA, the CDR3 is TGCGCCAGCAGCTTGAGGGGAGATACGCAGTATTTT. Translation gives CASSLRGDTQYF.

At least ten counts were recorded for this clonotype. The chain links TRBV6-2 or TRBV6-3 to TRBJ1-1; D call uncertain. V dropped 4 bases and J dropped 8 bases, with 11 bases sitting between them. Germline loops: CDR1 MNHEY, CDR2 SVGEGT. The CDR3 consists of 12 residues. The CDR3 DNA is TGTGCCAGCAGTTTTTGGGCACGAGAAGCTTTCTTT. Encoded protein: CASSFWAREAFF.

The table lists this clonotype with many counts. This chain connects TRBV2 to TRBJ2-3; D might be TRBD1 or TRBD2, each matching 5 bases. CDR1 SNHLY and CDR2 FYNNEI come from the germline V gene. The CDR3 has 15 residues. Trimming removed 6 bases from V and 3 bases from J, with 16 bases in between. CDR3 DNA sequence: TGTGCCAGCAGAGGCCGGGACGGAAGTACAGATACGCAGTATTTT. This gives the protein CASRGRDGSTDTQYF.

This clonotype was counted at least ten times. The rearrangement joins TRBV27 to TRBJ2-3; TRBD2 is a possible D gene (5 bases). Per the germline V gene, CDR1 is MNHEY and CDR2 is SMNVEV (reference sequence). The CDR3 spans 14 residues. Trimming stripped 1 base from V and 2 bases from J, with 7 bases between. The DNA of the CDR3 is TGTGCCAGCAGTTTATTCCGGGACACAGATACGCAGTATTTT. Its translation is CASSLFRDTDTQYF.

This clonotype was observed a handful of times. This chain uses TRBV5-1 with TRBJ1-3, with 8 positions matching TRBD1. Germline values: CDR1 SGHRS, CDR2 YFSETQ. V was clipped by 8 bases and J by 4 bases; unmatched bases: 11. CDR3 size: 15 residues. CDR3 sequence reads: CASAPDRAAGNTIYF. For the CDR3, the DNA is TGCGCCAGTGCCCCGGACAGGGCGGCAGGAAACACCATATATTTT. The whole variable domain, remainder taken from reference TRBV5-1 and TRBJ1-3, is KAGVTQTPRYLIKTRGQQVTLSCSPISGHRSVSWYQQTPGQGLQFLFEYFSETQRNKGNFPGRFSGRQFSNSRSEMNVSTLELGDSALYLCASAPDRAAGNTIYFGEGSWLTVV.

This clonotype was seen repeatedly, ten times or more. The rearrangement uses TRBV6-2 or TRBV6-3 and TRBJ1-4, with D hard to call. V dropped 6 bases and J dropped 0 bases, with 17 bases sitting between them. CDR3 length: 17 amino acids. Germline CDR1 reads MNHEY; CDR2 reads SVGEGT. The CDR3 reads CASRTIRDTATNEKLFF. As DNA, the CDR3 is TGTGCCAGCAGGACCATACGAGACACAGCAACTAATGAAAAACTGTTTTTT.

This clonotype is deemed medium-sized (0.01 to 0.1%). The V call is TRBV3-1, the J call TRBJ2-7; D call uncertain. CDR1 and CDR2 from the germline V gene are LGHDT and YNNKEL (reference sequence). V lost 4 bases, J lost 0 bases, and 1 base lay in between. The CDR3 totals 11 residues. For the CDR3, the DNA is TGTGCCAGCAGCCTCTCCTACGAGCAGTACTTC. Translating it yields CASSLSYEQYF.

In this sample, this clonotype turned up many times. The rearrangement uses TRBV9 and TRBJ2-3; D remains ambiguous. Deletions cut 0 bases from V and 2 bases from J, with 13 bases between. This CDR3 has 16 amino acids. Germline-derived CDR1 and CDR2 are SGDLS and YYNGEE. The CDR3 coding sequence is TGTGCCAGCAGCGTAGCAGCGCGGCCGATCACAGATACGCAGTATTTT. Translation gives CASSVAARPITDTQYF.

The gene calls are TRBV20-1 and TRBJ2-2, with D unresolved. Germline V lookup: CDR1 DFQATT, CDR2 SNEGSKA (reference sequence). The CDR3 covers 13 residues. The CDR3 region is CSAPAYGTGELFF. In nucleotides, the CDR3 is TGCAGCGCGCCGGCTTATGGGACCGGGGAGCTGTTTTTT.

This clonotype was found a few times. This chain links TRBV5-1 with TRBJ2-7; TRBD2 might be the D (5 bases). This CDR3 region has 16 residues. V was trimmed by 1 base and J by 5 bases, leaving 19 bases between them. Germline V gene data show CDR1 as SGHRS and CDR2 as YFSETQ. For the CDR3, the DNA is TGCGCCAGCAGCTTGACAGTGGGTTTGATGAGGGACGAGCAGTACTTC. Protein sequence: CASSLTVGLMRDEQYF.

This clonotype was counted a single time. CDR3 DNA: TGTGCCAGCAGCCCCTCGGGGGAGAAGGAGACCCAGTACTTC. This sequence encodes CASSPSGEKETQYF. The chain combines TRBV13 with TRBJ2-5, with D perhaps TRBD2 (6 bases). The CDR3 runs 14 residues. Germline CDR1 reads PRHDT; CDR2 reads FYEKMQ (reference sequence). V lost 5 bases, J lost 5 bases, and 15 bases lay in between.

This clonotype was counted ten times or more. The chain couples TRBV7-9 to TRBJ2-3; 9 nucleotides match TRBD1. CDR3 length: 15 residues. The ends lost 2 bases at V and 3 bases at J; junction bases unmatched: 3. CDR1 and CDR2 from the germline V gene are SEHNR and FQNEAQ (reference sequence). The CDR3 sequence is CASSLSGTGTDTQYF. The CDR3, as DNA: TGTGCCAGCAGCTTATCGGGGACAGGGACAGATACGCAGTATTTT.

The V call is TRBV6-4, the J call TRBJ2-6, with unresolved D. Germline assignment: CDR1 MRHNA and CDR2 SNTAGT. This CDR3 spans 13 amino acids. Trimming removed 2 bases from V and 11 bases from J, with 10 bases in between. The CDR3 reads CASSDTYHDVLTF. The CDR3 DNA is TGTGCCAGCAGTGACACCTACCACGACGTCCTGACTTTC.

The rearrangement joins TRBV3-1 to TRBJ1-1, with unresolved D. V shed 0 bases and J shed 8 bases, with 7 bases lying between them. The CDR3 loop spans 12 amino acids. The germline gives CDR1 LGHDT, CDR2 YNNKEL (reference sequence). Here the CDR3 reads CASSQDRMEAFF. Written as DNA, the CDR3 is TGTGCCAGCAGCCAAGACCGTATGGAAGCTTTCTTT. Supplemented by reference TRBV3-1 and TRBJ1-1, the full variable domain reads DTAVSQTPKYLVTQMGNDKSIKCEQNLGHDTMYWYKQDSKKFLKIMFSYNNKELIINETVPNRFSPKSPDKAHLNLHINSLELGDSAVYFCASSQDRMEAFFGQGTRLTVV.

This clonotype was seen at least ten times. The chain couples TRBV20-1 to TRBJ2-1; D uncertain. The CDR3 extends over 16 amino acids. Germline V CDR1 and CDR2: DFQATT, SNEGSKA (reference sequence). Trimming shortened V by 1 base and J by 4 bases, and 17 bases separated the two germline ends. This CDR3 reads CSARVPRPRSYNEQFF. For the CDR3, the DNA is TGCAGTGCTAGAGTCCCCCGTCCTAGATCATACAATGAGCAGTTCTTC.

As regards this clonotype: One end of the junction varies from germline; a read error may be responsible. V gene TRBV20-1 combines with J gene TRBJ1-5, with 7 bases matching TRBD1. This CDR3 has 17 residues. Germline-derived CDR1 and CDR2 are DFQATT and SNEGSKA (reference sequence). CDR3 sequence: CCARGETGRGSNQPQHF. The CDR3 bases are TGCTGTGCTAGAGGGGAGACAGGGAGGGGGAGCAATCAGCCCCAGCATTTT.

Ten or more counts support this clonotype. The genes are TRBV7-3 and TRBJ2-5; a weak D match, TRBD2 (6 bases). The germline V gene encodes CDR1 SGHTA and CDR2 FQGTGA. CDR3 length equals 14 residues. V lost 0 bases and J 5 bases, leaving 10 bases between the germline ends. The CDR3 nucleotides are TGTGCCAGCAGCTTAACCGGGGCGGGGGAGACCCAGTACTTC. Translating gives CASSLTGAGETQYF.

The table lists this clonotype with a few counts. The chain couples TRBV20-1 to TRBJ2-1, with D possibly being TRBD1 (5 bases). Germline CDR1 and CDR2: DFQATT and SNEGSKA (reference sequence). The CDR3 runs 12 residues. Trimming took 5 bases from V and 2 from J, leaving 7 bases between them. The CDR3 is CSAVDTYNEQFF. Here the CDR3 DNA reads TGCAGTGCTGTGGACACCTACAATGAGCAGTTCTTC.

This clonotype has only a few counts. The chain employs TRBV27 and TRBJ2-5; D is unclear. Trimming shortened V by 6 bases and J by 0 bases, and 8 bases separated the two germline ends. Germline V gene sequence: CDR1 MNHEY, CDR2 SMNVEV (reference sequence). The CDR3 has 13 amino acids. DNA for the CDR3: TGTGCCAGCAGGTCGTTGTACCAAGAGACCCAGTACTTC. Translation: CASRSLYQETQYF.

This sequence joins TRBV6-2 or TRBV6-3 and TRBJ2-2; 8 positions agree with TRBD1. The V and J ends lost 6 bases and 6 bases, in that order; junction bases with no gene match: 9. Germline values: CDR1 MNHEY, CDR2 SVGEGT. The CDR3 length is 15 residues. Here the CDR3 reads CASSRGTGGAGELFF. DNA for the CDR3: TGTGCCAGCAGCCGAGGGACAGGAGGTGCCGGGGAGCTGTTTTTT.